Here is one T cell receptor (beta chain) with its context. Its antigen is unknown. Profiling relied on immunoSEQ multiplex PCR, and the TCRdb table lists in-frame clones only, not all of them. The sample shows some 74,000 clones, about 82% of them seen only once. This sample is drawn from a study of OX40 agonist ivuxolimab in advanced cancers. Study context: Dose-escalation patients were diagnosed with hepatocellular carcinoma, melanoma, renal cell cancer or head and neck cancer. Whole-study findings and limits: Clonal expansion from baseline to week 6 occurred in both CD4+ and CD8+ T cells. Still undetermined is the antigen specificity of the expanded peripheral T cells.

Germline CDR1 reads LNHDA; CDR2 reads SQIVND (reference sequence). V shed 1 base and J shed 2 bases, with 9 bases lying between them. CDR3 size: 14 residues. This sequence joins TRBV19 and TRBJ2-7; either TRBD1 or TRBD2 may supply D (6 bases each). The sequenced sample was CD4+ or CD8+ T cells sorted from blood, obtained in a trial of the OX40 agonist ivuxolimab. The clonotype originates from an adult with an advanced solid tumor such as melanoma, head and neck, liver or kidney cancer. The CDR3 DNA follows: TGTGCCAGTAGTATAGTAGGGGGGCCCTACGAGCAGTACTTC. This sequence encodes CASSIVGGPYEQYF.